This T cell receptor beta chain was recovered during a study of cytotoxic CD8 clonotypes in ibrutinib-treated CLL. On the study more broadly: Sequenced samples delivered averages of around 260,000 productive templates and around 90,000 productive rearrangements. Whole-study results and caveats: Sampling times differed between sustained-remission and progressing patients. Pretreatment clonality was elevated relative to age-matched healthy donors and paralleled circulating CD8+ T-cell counts.

TCRdb keeps only in-frame clones here, not all; method: immunoSEQ multiplex PCR. Found here are 150,000 or so clones, about 80% of them singletons; the top ten hold about 29%. This CDR3 is built from 12 residues. Per the germline V gene, CDR1 is MDHEN and CDR2 is SYDVKM. The V end lost 8 bases, the J end lost 8 bases, and 15 bases lay between the germline ends. This clone showed up just a few times. Antigen: not known. The clonotype was recovered from a human donor with chronic lymphocytic leukemia. Here the sequenced sample was PBMCs, taken after 12 months of ibrutinib treatment. The V gene is TRBV28, the J gene TRBJ1-2; no clear D gene. CDR3 sequence (DNA): TGTGCCAGCCTGAGGGCTTTCAGCGGCTACACCTTC. Its protein is CASLRAFSGYTF.